The rows below give T cell receptor beta chains drawn from one sample of a study of T cell responses to AZD1222 COVID-19 vaccine. The method was immunoSEQ multiplex PCR; TCRdb's version includes in-frame clones alone and lacks a portion of them. Of approximately 100,000 clones in the sample, about 90% were seen once. The source material was peripheral blood, sampled on day 0 of AZD1222 vaccination. Source of these receptors: an adult in good health. The CDR3 runs from the conserved cysteine through the conserved F or W. The D gene is left open where the match is weak. Clone size, where shown, is once, few, many, or a class for clones that have expanded.

clone_size j_call v_call d_call cdr3_nt cdr3_aa
few TRBJ2-7 TRBV14 NA TGTGCCAGCAGCCAACCTCCTCCTAGGTGGTCCTACGAGCAGTACTTC CASSQPPPRWSYEQYF
NA TRBJ2-5 TRBV19 TRBD2 TGTGCCAGTAGTATGGGACTAGCAGAGACCCAGTACTTC CASSMGLAETQYF
NA TRBJ1-2 TRBV18 TRBD1 TGTGCCAGTCGAGGGGGCTGGAGCTATGGCTACACCTTC CASRGGWSYGYTF
NA TRBJ1-2 TRBV9 TRBD1 TGTGCCAGCAGCACAGGGGGGGTTTACTATGGCTACACCTTC CASSTGGVYYGYTF
NA TRBJ2-2 TRBV6-5 TRBD1 TGTGCCAGTAGGGACAGGGGAAACACCGGGGAGCTGTTTTTT CASRDRGNTGELFF
NA TRBJ1-2 TRBV12-3/TRBV12-4 NA TGTGCCAGCAACTACGGACAGTTCGATGGCTACACCTTC CASNYGQFDGYTF
NA TRBJ1-2 TRBV19 TRBD1 TGTGCCAGTAGTAGGGACAGCCTCTATGGCTACACCTTC CASSRDSLYGYTF
NA TRBJ1-2 TRBV5-5 TRBD1 TGTGCCAGCACCCCTAGGGGGCTCGATGGCTACACCTTC CASTPRGLDGYTF
once TRBJ2-7 TRBV28 NA TGTGCCAGCAGTGGAAGGGGAAGGGCCTCCTACGAGCAGTACTTC CASSGRGRASYEQYF
NA TRBJ1-3 TRBV11-2 NA TGTGCCAGCAGCTTCTGGGGGGGAGCTGGAAACACCATATATTTT CASSFWGGAGNTIYF
NA TRBJ2-7 TRBV27 TRBD2 TGTGCCAGCAGACGGGGGGGTTGGACGGGCGAGCAGTACTTC CASRRGGWTGEQYF
NA TRBJ2-6 TRBV7-9 NA TGTGCCAGCAGTCCAACCGGGACGGCTGGGGCCAACGTCCTGACTTTC CASSPTGTAGANVLTF
NA TRBJ2-7 TRBV3-1/TRBV3-2 NA TGTGCCAGCAGCCCCCGGGCCGCCTACGAGCAGTACTTC CASSPRAAYEQYF